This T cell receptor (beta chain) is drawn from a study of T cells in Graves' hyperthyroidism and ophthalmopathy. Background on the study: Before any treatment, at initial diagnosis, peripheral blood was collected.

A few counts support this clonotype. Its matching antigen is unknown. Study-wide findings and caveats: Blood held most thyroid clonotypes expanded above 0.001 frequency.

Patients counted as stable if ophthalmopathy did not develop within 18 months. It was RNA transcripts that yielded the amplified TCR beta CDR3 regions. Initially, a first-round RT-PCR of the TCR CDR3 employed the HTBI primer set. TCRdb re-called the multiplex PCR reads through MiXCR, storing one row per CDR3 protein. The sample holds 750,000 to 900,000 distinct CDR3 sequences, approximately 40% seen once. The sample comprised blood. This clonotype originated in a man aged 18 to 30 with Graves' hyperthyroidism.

The chain's CDR3 is CASSYRPSNQPQHF. Written as DNA, the CDR3 is TGTGCCAGCAGTTACAGGCCTAGCAATCAGCCCCAGCATTTT. The rearrangement joins TRBV6-5 to TRBJ1-5; no reliable D call. Trimming took off 2 bases at V and 0 bases at J, with 5 bases between the two ends. This CDR3 spans 14 amino acids. The germline gives CDR1 MNHEY, CDR2 SVGAGI.